This T cell receptor (beta chain) was observed in a study of Graves' ophthalmopathy and Graves' hyperthyroidism. Study-wide background: Absence of ophthalmopathy within 18 months of follow-up defined stable hyperthyroidism. Study observations and caveats: In predicting ophthalmopathy progression, the model reached 70.59% sensitivity and around 72% specificity. Most thyroid clonotypes expanded beyond 0.001 frequency were also found in blood. The 13-signature model separated ophthalmopathy from stable hyperthyroidism at approximately 91% sensitivity and nearly 82% specificity.

The V end was cut by 5 bases, the J end by 0 bases, with 13 bases between. The CDR3 consists of 15 residues. The authors amplified TCR beta CDR3 regions, and they did so from RNA transcripts for repertoire sequencing. RT-PCR was first run with HTBI primers, then multiplex PCR in a second round. TCRdb redid the calling of the multiplex PCR reads with MiXCR, one entry per CDR3 protein. The data contain approximately 540,000 distinct CDR3 sequences, 35% to 45% of them singletons. This clonotype was picked up many times. What it recognizes is unknown. The chain links TRBV12-3 or TRBV12-4 to TRBJ1-1; a weak D match, TRBD1 (6 bases). Sequencing was performed on peripheral blood or thyroid tissue (not recorded which). The origin of this receptor is an adult man with Graves' hyperthyroidism. In nucleotides, the CDR3 is TGTGCCAGCAGTCCTACCGGGGGGCTGAACACTGAAGCTTTCTTT. It codes for CASSPTGGLNTEAFF.